This is a list of T cell receptor beta chains from one sample in a study of shared T cell receptors in the human thymus. TCRdb keeps only in-frame clones here, not all; method: immunoSEQ multiplex PCR. The sample carries roughly 410,000 clones, 85% to 95% recorded once. The sequencing sample was made of thymocytes. The source of these receptors is a human donor. Each CDR3 is given with its conserved first and last residue. Each record gives: clone size, CDR3 length, J gene, V gene, D gene, CDR3 protein, CDR3 DNA. D genes are given only for firm matches. Expanded clones get a size class; other rows say once, few or many, or leave the size out.

clone size: -; CDR3 length: 18; J gene: TRBJ2-3; V gene: TRBV4-1; D gene: TRBD2; CDR3 protein: CASSQDGWLAGDPDTQYF; CDR3 DNA: TGCGCCAGCAGCCAAGACGGTTGGCTAGCGGGCGACCCAGATACGCAGTATTTT
clone size: -; CDR3 length: 13; J gene: TRBJ1-5; V gene: TRBV11-2; D gene: TRBD1; CDR3 protein: CASSLTGNQPQHF; CDR3 DNA: TGTGCCAGCAGCTTGACAGGGAATCAGCCCCAGCATTTT
clone size: -; CDR3 length: 19; J gene: TRBJ2-1; V gene: TRBV14; D gene: -; CDR3 protein: CASSRPFPYSGSFYNEQFF; CDR3 DNA: TGTGCCAGCAGCCGCCCTTTTCCTTATTCCGGGAGTTTTTACAATGAGCAGTTCTTC
clone size: -; CDR3 length: 13; J gene: TRBJ1-5; V gene: TRBV18; D gene: -; CDR3 protein: CASSPVWDQPQHF; CDR3 DNA: TGTGCCAGCTCACCGGTTTGGGATCAGCCCCAGCATTTT
clone size: -; CDR3 length: 15; J gene: TRBJ2-1; V gene: TRBV7-8; D gene: TRBD1; CDR3 protein: CASSPRTGKFNEQFF; CDR3 DNA: TGTGCCAGCAGCCCGCGGACAGGGAAGTTTAATGAGCAGTTCTTC
clone size: -; CDR3 length: 16; J gene: TRBJ2-7; V gene: TRBV7-9; D gene: TRBD2; CDR3 protein: CASSRTSGEHAYEQYF; CDR3 DNA: TGTGCCAGCAGCCGGACTAGCGGGGAACACGCCTACGAGCAGTACTTC
clone size: -; CDR3 length: 13; J gene: TRBJ1-1; V gene: TRBV10-3; D gene: -; CDR3 protein: CAISTSGLTGAFF; CDR3 DNA: TGTGCCATCAGTACCTCAGGACTCACGGGAGCTTTCTTT
clone size: once; CDR3 length: 14; J gene: TRBJ2-7; V gene: TRBV9; D gene: -; CDR3 protein: CASSVGSLGYEQYF; CDR3 DNA: TGTGCCAGCAGCGTAGGCTCACTAGGGTACGAGCAGTACTTC
clone size: -; CDR3 length: 17; J gene: TRBJ1-5; V gene: TRBV11-2; D gene: TRBD1; CDR3 protein: CASSLSGTGWLDQPQHF; CDR3 DNA: TGTGCCAGCAGCTTATCCGGGACAGGGTGGTTAGATCAGCCCCAGCATTTT
clone size: -; CDR3 length: 12; J gene: TRBJ2-5; V gene: TRBV5-1; D gene: -; CDR3 protein: CASSAWGTAQYF; CDR3 DNA: TGCGCCAGCAGCGCGTGGGGTACGGCCCAGTACTTC
clone size: -; CDR3 length: 15; J gene: TRBJ1-1; V gene: TRBV10-3; D gene: -; CDR3 protein: CAISETPSLNTEAFF; CDR3 DNA: TGTGCCATCAGTGAGACGCCTAGCTTGAACACTGAAGCTTTCTTT
clone size: -; CDR3 length: 18; J gene: TRBJ2-4; V gene: TRBV28; D gene: TRBD2; CDR3 protein: CASSFGRFEGRAKNIQYF; CDR3 DNA: TGTGCCAGCAGTTTCGGGAGGTTTGAGGGGAGGGCCAAAAACATTCAGTACTTC
clone size: -; CDR3 length: 13; J gene: TRBJ1-2; V gene: TRBV7-2; D gene: TRBD1; CDR3 protein: CASSPGQGDGYTF; CDR3 DNA: TGTGCCAGCAGCCCCGGACAGGGGGATGGCTACACCTTC
clone size: once; CDR3 length: 20; J gene: TRBJ1-1; V gene: TRBV9; D gene: TRBD1; CDR3 protein: CASSVVSGGVQVGMNTEAFF; CDR3 DNA: TGTGCCAGCAGCGTAGTGTCAGGGGGCGTACAGGTGGGTATGAACACTGAAGCTTTCTTT
clone size: -; CDR3 length: 14; J gene: TRBJ2-7; V gene: TRBV11-2; D gene: -; CDR3 protein: CASSPGDRDLEQYF; CDR3 DNA: TGTGCCAGCAGCCCCGGGGATCGAGACCTCGAGCAGTACTTC
clone size: -; CDR3 length: 17; J gene: TRBJ1-2; V gene: TRBV27; D gene: TRBD1; CDR3 protein: CASRKDREEATIYGYTF; CDR3 DNA: TGTGCCAGCAGGAAAGACAGGGAGGAGGCAACTATATATGGCTACACCTTC
clone size: -; CDR3 length: 18; J gene: TRBJ1-3; V gene: TRBV2; D gene: TRBD1; CDR3 protein: CASSARDRGLYSGNTIYF; CDR3 DNA: TGTGCCAGCAGTGCCCGGGACAGGGGGCTTTACTCTGGAAACACCATATATTTT
clone size: -; CDR3 length: 14; J gene: TRBJ2-7; V gene: TRBV11-2; D gene: -; CDR3 protein: CASSLGAGPYEQYF; CDR3 DNA: TGTGCCAGCAGCTTAGGGGCAGGGCCCTACGAGCAGTACTTC
clone size: -; CDR3 length: 17; J gene: TRBJ2-7; V gene: TRBV7-2; D gene: TRBD2; CDR3 protein: CASSLPERGPITYEQYF; CDR3 DNA: TGTGCCAGCAGCTTACCAGAGCGGGGGCCTATAACCTACGAGCAGTACTTC
clone size: -; CDR3 length: 16; J gene: TRBJ1-5; V gene: TRBV10-3; D gene: -; CDR3 protein: CAISDGRGGSNQPQHF; CDR3 DNA: TGTGCCATCAGTGATGGCAGGGGAGGGAGCAATCAGCCCCAGCATTTT
clone size: -; CDR3 length: 16; J gene: TRBJ1-1; V gene: TRBV5-1; D gene: TRBD1; CDR3 protein: CASSLYGDRVDTEAFF; CDR3 DNA: TGCGCCAGCAGCTTGTATGGGGACAGGGTGGACACTGAAGCTTTCTTT
clone size: once; CDR3 length: 15; J gene: TRBJ1-5; V gene: TRBV27; D gene: -; CDR3 protein: CASSPGGRGNQPQHF; CDR3 DNA: TGTGCCAGCAGTCCGGGAGGGCGGGGCAATCAGCCCCAGCATTTT
clone size: -; CDR3 length: 16; J gene: TRBJ2-5; V gene: TRBV5-4; D gene: TRBD2; CDR3 protein: CASSSTSGRDQETQYF; CDR3 DNA: TGTGCCAGCAGCTCGACTAGCGGGAGGGACCAAGAGACCCAGTACTTC